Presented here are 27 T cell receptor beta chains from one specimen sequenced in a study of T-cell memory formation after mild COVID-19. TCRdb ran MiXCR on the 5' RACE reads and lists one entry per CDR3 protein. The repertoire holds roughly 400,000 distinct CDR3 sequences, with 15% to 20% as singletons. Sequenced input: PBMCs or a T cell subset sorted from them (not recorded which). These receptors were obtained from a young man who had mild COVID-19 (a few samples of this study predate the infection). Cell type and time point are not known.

CDR3 coding DNA: TGTGCCAGCAGCCAAGAAGACTCACGGAGCCCGGCTTTCTTT. Its protein product is CASSQEDSRSPAFF. The rearrangement links TRBV3-1 to TRBJ1-1; D remains unclear. Per germline, CDR1 LGHDT and CDR2 YNNKEL (reference sequence). V lost 0 bases and J lost 11, with 16 bases in between. This CDR3 has 14 residues.

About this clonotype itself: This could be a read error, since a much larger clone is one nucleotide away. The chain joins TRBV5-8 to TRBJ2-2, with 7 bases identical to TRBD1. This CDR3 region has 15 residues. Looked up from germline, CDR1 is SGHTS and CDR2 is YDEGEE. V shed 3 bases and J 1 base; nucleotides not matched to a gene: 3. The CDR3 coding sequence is TGTGCCAGCAGCTCCCGGACAGGGAACACCGGGGAGCTGTTTTTT. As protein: CASSSRTGNTGELFF.

The CDR3 DNA is TGTGCCAGCAGCTGGGGGGTGACAGGGCATTTCTCTGAAGCTTTCTTT. As protein: CASSWGVTGHFSEAFF. The V and J genes are TRBV5-6 and TRBJ1-1, with TRBD1 matching over 7 bases. The germline V gene has CDR1 SGHDT and CDR2 YYEEEE. After removal of 3 bases from V and 6 bases from J, the junction contained 14 bases not matched to a gene. CDR3 size: 16 residues.

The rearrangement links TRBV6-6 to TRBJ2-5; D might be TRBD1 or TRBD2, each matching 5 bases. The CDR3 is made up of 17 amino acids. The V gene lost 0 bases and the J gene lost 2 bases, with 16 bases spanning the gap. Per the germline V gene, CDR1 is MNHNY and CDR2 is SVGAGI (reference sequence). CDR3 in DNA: TGTGCCAGCAGTTACTCGGGCCCGGGGTGGGGGCAAGAGACCCAGTACTTC. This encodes CASSYSGPGWGQETQYF.

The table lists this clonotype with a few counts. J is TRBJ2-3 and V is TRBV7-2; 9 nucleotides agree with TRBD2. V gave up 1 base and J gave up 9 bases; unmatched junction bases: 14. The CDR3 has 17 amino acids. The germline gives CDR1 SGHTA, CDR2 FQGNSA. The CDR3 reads CASSLVGLAGRRATQYF. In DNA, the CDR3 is TGTGCCAGCAGCTTAGTGGGGCTAGCGGGGCGCCGGGCCACGCAGTATTTT.

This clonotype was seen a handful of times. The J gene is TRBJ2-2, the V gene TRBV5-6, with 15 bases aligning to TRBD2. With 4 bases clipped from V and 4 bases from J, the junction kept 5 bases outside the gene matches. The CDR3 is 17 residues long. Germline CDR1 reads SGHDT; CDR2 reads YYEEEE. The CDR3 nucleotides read TGTGCCAGCAGCGGACTAGCGGGGGGGCTCGGCACCGGGGAGCTGTTTTTT. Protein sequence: CASSGLAGGLGTGELFF.

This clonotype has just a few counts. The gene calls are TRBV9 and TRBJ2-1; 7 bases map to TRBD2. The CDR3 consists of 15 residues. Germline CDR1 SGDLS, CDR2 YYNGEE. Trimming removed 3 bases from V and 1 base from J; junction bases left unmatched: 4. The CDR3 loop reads CASSGRAGSYNEQFF. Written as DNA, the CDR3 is TGTGCCAGCAGCGGAAGAGCGGGGTCCTACAATGAGCAGTTCTTC.

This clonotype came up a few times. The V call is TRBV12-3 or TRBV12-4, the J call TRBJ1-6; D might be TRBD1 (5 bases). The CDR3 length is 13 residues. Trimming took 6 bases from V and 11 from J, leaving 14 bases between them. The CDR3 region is CASSHGGKAPLHF. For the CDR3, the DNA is TGTGCCAGCAGCCACGGGGGTAAGGCACCCCTCCACTTT.

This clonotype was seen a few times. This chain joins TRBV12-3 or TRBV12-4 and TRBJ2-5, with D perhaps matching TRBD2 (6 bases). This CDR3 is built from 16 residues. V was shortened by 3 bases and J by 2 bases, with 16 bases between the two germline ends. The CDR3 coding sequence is TGTGCCAGCAGTTTCTGGGGAGCGGGCGCGCAAGAGACCCAGTACTTC. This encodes CASSFWGAGAQETQYF.

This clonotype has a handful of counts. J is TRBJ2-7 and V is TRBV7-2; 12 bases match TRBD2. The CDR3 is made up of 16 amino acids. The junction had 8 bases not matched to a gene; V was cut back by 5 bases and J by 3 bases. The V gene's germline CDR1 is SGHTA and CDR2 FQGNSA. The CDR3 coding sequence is TGTGCCAGCAGCACCGTAGGACTAGCGGGGAACTACGAGCAGTACTTC. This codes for CASSTVGLAGNYEQYF.

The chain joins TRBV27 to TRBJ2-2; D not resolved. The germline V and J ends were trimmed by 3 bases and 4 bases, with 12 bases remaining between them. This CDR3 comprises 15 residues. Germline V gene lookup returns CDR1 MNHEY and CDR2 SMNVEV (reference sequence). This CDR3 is CASSLEPYLTGELFF. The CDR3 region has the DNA TGTGCCAGCAGTTTGGAACCGTATCTCACCGGGGAGCTGTTTTTT.

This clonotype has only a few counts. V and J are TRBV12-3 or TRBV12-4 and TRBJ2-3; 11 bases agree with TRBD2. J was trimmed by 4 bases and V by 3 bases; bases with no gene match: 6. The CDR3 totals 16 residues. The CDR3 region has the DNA TGTGCCAGCAGTTTCTGGGCTAGCGGGGGGTCAGATACGCAGTATTTT. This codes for CASSFWASGGSDTQYF.

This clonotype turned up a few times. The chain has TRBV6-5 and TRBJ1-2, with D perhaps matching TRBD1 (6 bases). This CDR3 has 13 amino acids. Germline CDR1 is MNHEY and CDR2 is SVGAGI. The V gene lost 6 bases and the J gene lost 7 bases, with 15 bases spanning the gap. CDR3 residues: CASRPTGSGGYTF. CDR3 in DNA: TGTGCCAGCAGGCCAACAGGGTCGGGTGGCTACACCTTC.

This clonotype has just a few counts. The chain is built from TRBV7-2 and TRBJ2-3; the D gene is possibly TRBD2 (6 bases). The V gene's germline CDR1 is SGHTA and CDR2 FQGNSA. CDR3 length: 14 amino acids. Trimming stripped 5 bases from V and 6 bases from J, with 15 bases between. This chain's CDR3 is CASSPTTSSDTQYF. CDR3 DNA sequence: TGTGCCAGCAGCCCGACGACTAGTTCCGATACGCAGTATTTT.

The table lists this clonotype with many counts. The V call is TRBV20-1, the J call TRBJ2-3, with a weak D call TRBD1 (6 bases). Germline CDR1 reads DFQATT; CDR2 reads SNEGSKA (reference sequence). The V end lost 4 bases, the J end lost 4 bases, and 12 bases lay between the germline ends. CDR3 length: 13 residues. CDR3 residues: CSATGQGPDTQYF. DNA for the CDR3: TGCAGTGCTACGGGGCAGGGGCCAGATACGCAGTATTTT.

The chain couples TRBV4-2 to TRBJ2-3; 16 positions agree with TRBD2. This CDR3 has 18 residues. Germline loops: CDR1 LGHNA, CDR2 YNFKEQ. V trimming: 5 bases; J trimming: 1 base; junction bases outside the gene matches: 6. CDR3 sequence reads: CASSDGTSGGVGTDTQYF. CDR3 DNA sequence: TGTGCCAGCAGCGACGGGACTAGCGGGGGGGTCGGCACAGATACGCAGTATTTT.

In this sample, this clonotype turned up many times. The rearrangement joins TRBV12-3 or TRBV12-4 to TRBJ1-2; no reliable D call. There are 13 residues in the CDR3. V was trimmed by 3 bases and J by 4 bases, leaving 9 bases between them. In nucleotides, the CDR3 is TGTGCCAGCAGTTTCTCGGTCCTCTATGGCTACACCTTC. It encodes CASSFSVLYGYTF.

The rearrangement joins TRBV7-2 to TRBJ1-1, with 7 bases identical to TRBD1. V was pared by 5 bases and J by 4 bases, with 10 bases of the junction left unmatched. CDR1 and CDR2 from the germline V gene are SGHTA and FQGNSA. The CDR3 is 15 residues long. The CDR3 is CASSAPDRAVTEAFF. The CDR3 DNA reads TGTGCCAGCAGCGCACCCGACAGGGCGGTCACTGAAGCTTTCTTT. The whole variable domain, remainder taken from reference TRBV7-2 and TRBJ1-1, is GAGVSQSPSNKVTEKGKDVELRCDPISGHTALYWYRQSLGQGLEFLIYFQGNSAPDKSGLPSDRFSAERTGGSVSTLTIQRTQQEDSAVYLCASSAPDRAVTEAFFGQGTRLTVV.

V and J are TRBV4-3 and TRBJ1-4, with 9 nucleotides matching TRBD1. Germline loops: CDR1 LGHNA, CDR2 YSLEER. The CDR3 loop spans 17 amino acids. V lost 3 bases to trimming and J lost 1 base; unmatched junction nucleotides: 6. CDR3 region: CASSHSGQGRTNEKLFF. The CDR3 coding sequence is TGCGCCAGCAGCCACTCAGGACAGGGGAGAACTAATGAAAAACTGTTTTTT.

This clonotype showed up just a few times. The CDR3 sequence is CAISEYQETQYF. For the CDR3, the DNA is TGTGCCATCAGTGAGTACCAAGAGACCCAGTACTTC. V and J are TRBV10-3 and TRBJ2-5, with D unclear. V was shortened by 1 base and J by 0 bases, with 0 bases between the two germline ends. CDR3 size: 12 residues. Germline V gives CDR1 ENHRY, CDR2 SYGVKD.

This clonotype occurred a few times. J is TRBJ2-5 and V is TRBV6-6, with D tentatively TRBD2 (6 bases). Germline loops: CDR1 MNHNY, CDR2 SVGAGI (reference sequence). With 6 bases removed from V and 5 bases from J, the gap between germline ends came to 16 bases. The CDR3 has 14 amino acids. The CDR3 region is CASRVNLEGETQYF. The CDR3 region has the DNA TGTGCCAGCAGGGTAAATCTGGAGGGCGAGACCCAGTACTTC.

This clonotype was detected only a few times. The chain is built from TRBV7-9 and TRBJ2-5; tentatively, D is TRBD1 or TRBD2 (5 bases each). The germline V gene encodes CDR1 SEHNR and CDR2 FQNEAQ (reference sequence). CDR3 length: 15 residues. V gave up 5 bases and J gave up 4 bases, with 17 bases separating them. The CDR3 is CASSLWMGTPETQYF. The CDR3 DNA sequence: TGTGCCAGCAGCCTCTGGATGGGGACCCCAGAGACCCAGTACTTC. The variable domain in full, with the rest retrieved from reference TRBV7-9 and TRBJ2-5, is DTGVSQNPRHKITKRGQNVTFRCDPISEHNRLYWYRQTLGQGPEFLTYFQNEAQLEKSRLLSDRFSAERPKGSFSTLEIQRTEQGDSAMYLCASSLWMGTPETQYFGPGTRLLVL.

The CDR3 here is CASSPPRGGNTEAFF. The CDR3 bases are TGTGCCAGCTCACCACCGCGGGGCGGGAACACTGAAGCTTTCTTT. The rearrangement joins TRBV18 to TRBJ1-1; perhaps TRBD1 as D (5 bases). Germline CDR1 is KGHSH and CDR2 is LQKENI. The CDR3 runs to 15 residues. V lost 0 bases and J 1 base, leaving 9 bases between the germline ends.

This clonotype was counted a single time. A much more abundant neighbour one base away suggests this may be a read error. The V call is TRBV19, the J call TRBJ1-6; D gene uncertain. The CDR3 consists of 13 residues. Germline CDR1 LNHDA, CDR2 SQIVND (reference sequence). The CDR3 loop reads CASSLTENSPIHF. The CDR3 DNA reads TGTGCCAGTAGTCTCACGGAGAATTCACCCATCCACTTT. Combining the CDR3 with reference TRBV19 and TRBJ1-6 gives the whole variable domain DGGITQSPKYLFRKEGQNVTLSCEQNLNHDAMYWYRQDPGQGLRLIYYSQIVNDFQKGDIAEGYSVSREKKESFPLTVTSAQKNPTAFYLCASSLTENSPIHFGNGTRLTVT.

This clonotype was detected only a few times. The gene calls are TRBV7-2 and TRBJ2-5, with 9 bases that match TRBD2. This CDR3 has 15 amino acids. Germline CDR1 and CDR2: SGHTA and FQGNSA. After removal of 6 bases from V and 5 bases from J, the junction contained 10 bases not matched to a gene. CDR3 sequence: CASSRTSGLGETQYF. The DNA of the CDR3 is TGTGCCAGCAGTCGCACTAGCGGGCTGGGGGAGACCCAGTACTTC.

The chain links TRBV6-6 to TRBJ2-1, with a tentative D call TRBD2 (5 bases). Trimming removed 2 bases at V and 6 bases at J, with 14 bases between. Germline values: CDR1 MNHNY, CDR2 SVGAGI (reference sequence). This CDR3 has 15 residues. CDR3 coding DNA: TGTGCCAGCAGTTACGCTGGAGGCCCCCTCAATGAGCAGTTCTTC. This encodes CASSYAGGPLNEQFF.

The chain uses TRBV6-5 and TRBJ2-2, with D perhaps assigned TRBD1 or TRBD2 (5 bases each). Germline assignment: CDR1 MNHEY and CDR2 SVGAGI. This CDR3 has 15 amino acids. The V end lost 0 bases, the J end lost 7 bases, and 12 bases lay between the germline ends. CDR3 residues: CASSYSTGASGELFF. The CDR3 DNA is TGTGCCAGCAGTTACTCTACCGGGGCGAGCGGGGAGCTGTTTTTT.